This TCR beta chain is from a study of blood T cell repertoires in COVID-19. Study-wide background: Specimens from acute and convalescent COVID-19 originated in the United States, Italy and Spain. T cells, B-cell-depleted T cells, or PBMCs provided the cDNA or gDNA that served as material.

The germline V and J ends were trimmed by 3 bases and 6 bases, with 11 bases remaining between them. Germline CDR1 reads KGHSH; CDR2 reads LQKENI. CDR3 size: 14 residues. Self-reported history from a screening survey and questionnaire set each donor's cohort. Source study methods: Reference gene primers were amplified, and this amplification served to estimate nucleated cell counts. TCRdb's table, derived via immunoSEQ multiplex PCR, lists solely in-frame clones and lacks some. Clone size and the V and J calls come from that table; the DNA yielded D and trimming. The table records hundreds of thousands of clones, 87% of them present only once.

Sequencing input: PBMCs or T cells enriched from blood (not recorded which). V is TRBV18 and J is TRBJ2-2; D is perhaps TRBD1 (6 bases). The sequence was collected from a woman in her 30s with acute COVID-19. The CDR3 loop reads CASSPQGSAGELFF. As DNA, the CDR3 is TGTGCCAGCTCACCGCAGGGGAGTGCCGGGGAGCTGTTTTTT.